The clone carrying this T cell receptor (beta chain) was picked up many times. The antigen is unknown. The sample belongs to a study of T cell repertoires in cytomegalovirus infection. Across the study: Indicated by public TCR beta signatures were CMV infection and matching HLA type.

V was trimmed by 0 bases and J by 0 bases, leaving 8 bases between them. Germline V CDR1 and CDR2: DFQATT, SNEGSKA (reference sequence). The CDR3 extends over 15 amino acids. TCRdb reprocessed the reads via MiXCR and lists one record per CDR3 protein. The sample has under 350,000 distinct CDR3 sequences; about 9.1% are singletons. Findings of the study overall: Public TCR beta family frequency separated CMV-and-HLA carriers, including in an independent cohort. Ex vivo, HLA-C-restricted CMV-specific TCR beta clonotypes prevailed over the rest of the response.

V gene TRBV20-1 combines with J gene TRBJ2-2; TRBD1 is a possible D gene (6 bases). The origin of this receptor is a human donor in good health (CMV status not recorded). Some clones in this sample may be carry-over from other donors' samples. Sequenced sample: PBMCs. The DNA for the CDR3 is TGCAGTGCTAGAGAAGACAGGTCGAACACCGGGGAGCTGTTTTTT. Its translation: CSAREDRSNTGELFF.